In its sample, the clone carrying this TCR beta chain was seen once. The target antigen is unknown. The junction departs from the called germline gene at one end, perhaps through a read error. Assay: immunoSEQ multiplex PCR; the TCRdb copy retains only in-frame clones and omits some. The repertoire has some 5,000 clones, roughly 87% of them found once; the top ten carry about 28%. This sample is part of a study of memory CD8 T cells in hepatitis C reinfection. Study-wide background: HCV reinfection: RNA-positive following two negative tests at least 60 days apart. Between 12 and 24 weeks after reinfection detection, late samples were drawn. Study-level results: With 4 to 6 donors, public clonotype conclusions could not be definitive.

Time point: late/post reinfection, 12 to 24 weeks after detection. TCR sequencing was done directly ex vivo on sorted cells, without expansion in vitro. A couple of donors provided sorted CD3+ CD8+ CD45RO- naive CD8 T cells at all three reinfection time points. This sequence originates from a man between 45 and 60 years old with hepatitis C virus infection. Sequencing was performed on naive CD8+ T cells sorted from blood.

Written as DNA, the CDR3 is TGTGCCAGCAATGAAGGTACAGGATCTAACTATGGCTACACCTTC. Its protein is CASNEGTGSNYGYTF. The chain combines TRBV2 with TRBJ1-2, with D maybe TRBD1 (5 bases). Looked up from germline, CDR1 is SNHLY and CDR2 is FYNNEI. The CDR3 totals 15 residues.